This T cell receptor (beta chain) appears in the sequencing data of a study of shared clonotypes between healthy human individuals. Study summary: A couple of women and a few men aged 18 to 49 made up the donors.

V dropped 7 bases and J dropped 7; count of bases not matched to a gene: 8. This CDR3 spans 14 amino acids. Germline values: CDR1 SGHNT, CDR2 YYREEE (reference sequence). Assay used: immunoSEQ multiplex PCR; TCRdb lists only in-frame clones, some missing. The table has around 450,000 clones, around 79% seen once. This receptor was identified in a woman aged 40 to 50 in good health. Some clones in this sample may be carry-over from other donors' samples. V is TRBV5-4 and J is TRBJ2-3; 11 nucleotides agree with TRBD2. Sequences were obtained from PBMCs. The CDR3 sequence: CASSDLAGGHTQYF. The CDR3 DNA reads TGTGCCAGCTCGGACCTAGCGGGAGGCCATACGCAGTATTTT.